Each of the 30 T cell receptor beta chains below was sequenced from the same sample in a study of cytomegalovirus exposure and HLA in healthy donors. Primers: 60 Vbeta forward and 13 Jbeta reverse. Sequencing was performed with immunoSEQ multiplex PCR; in TCRdb, only in-frame clones are kept and a portion is missing. Here the sample spans around 140,000 clones, roughly 80% being singletons. Source material: PBMCs. The receptor source for this set is a male donor in good health and CMV-seronegative.

Points on this clone: One end of the junction varies from germline; a read error may be responsible. This rearrangement joins TRBV27 to TRBJ2-7; D not certain. This CDR3 comprises 14 residues. The germline V gene has CDR1 MNHEY and CDR2 SMNVEV (reference sequence). Here the CDR3 DNA reads TGTGCCAGCAGCTTATCCCCAGTTACCTACGAGCAGTACTTC. Translating gives CASSLSPVTYEQYF.

The chain uses TRBV6-4 and TRBJ2-5; D perhaps matches TRBD1 (7 bases). The V and J ends lost 8 bases and 3 bases respectively, with 16 bases between them. The CDR3 has 14 amino acids. Germline CDR1 MRHNA, CDR2 SNTAGT. The CDR3 coding sequence is TGTGCCAGCCCCGACAGGGAGGAGGAAGAGACCCAGTACTTC. This translates into CASPDREEEETQYF.

The rearrangement uses TRBV5-1 and TRBJ1-2; D perhaps matches TRBD1 (6 bases). This CDR3 has 14 residues. Trimming pared 1 base from V and 3 bases from J, leaving 10 bases between. The germline V gene encodes CDR1 SGHRS and CDR2 YFSETQ. The CDR3 nucleotides are TGCGCCAGCAGCTTGTATCCAGGGGACTATGGCTACACCTTC. Its translation is CASSLYPGDYGYTF. The entire variable domain, with the rest obtained from reference TRBV5-1 and TRBJ1-2, is as follows: KAGVTQTPRYLIKTRGQQVTLSCSPISGHRSVSWYQQTPGQGLQFLFEYFSETQRNKGNFPGRFSGRQFSNSRSEMNVSTLELGDSALYLCASSLYPGDYGYTFGSGTRLTVV.

This chain links TRBV27 with TRBJ2-4; 7 nucleotides line up with TRBD2. The V and J ends lost 6 bases and 0 bases, in that order; junction bases with no gene match: 14. Germline loops: CDR1 MNHEY, CDR2 SMNVEV (reference sequence). The CDR3 length is 18 residues. The CDR3 protein is CASRPFGTAGLAKNIQYF. The CDR3 coding sequence is TGTGCCAGCAGACCCTTTGGCACAGCGGGACTAGCCAAAAACATTCAGTACTTC.

This clone has only a few counts. Other DNA sequences within the sample encode an identical CDR3. J is TRBJ2-5 and V is TRBV7-3; no clear D. V shed 2 bases and J shed 3 bases, with 7 bases lying between them. The CDR3 is made up of 13 amino acids. Germline CDR1 SGHTA, CDR2 FQGTGA. CDR3 protein: CASSLGTKETQYF. CDR3 nucleotides: TGTGCCAGCAGCTTAGGCACGAAAGAGACCCAGTACTTC.

This chain joins TRBV19 and TRBJ2-2, with 7 bases aligning to TRBD2. The trim removed 8 bases at V and 1 base at J, leaving 7 bases unmatched. Germline V CDR1 and CDR2: LNHDA, SQIVND (reference sequence). The CDR3 has 15 amino acids. In DNA form, the CDR3 reads TGTGCCAGTGTTGGTGCGGGGGTGAACACCGGGGAGCTGTTTTTT. Amino acid sequence: CASVGAGVNTGELFF.

The chain recombines TRBV30 with TRBJ2-1; 11 bases are shared with TRBD1. Unmatched junction bases numbered 9, after V lost 0 bases and J lost 5 bases. The V gene's germline CDR1 is GTSNPN and CDR2 SVGIG (reference sequence). The CDR3 loop spans 17 amino acids. The CDR3, as DNA: TGTGCCTGGAGTGTCCGGCGGACAGGGGGCCTTAACAATGAGCAGTTCTTC. Protein: CAWSVRRTGGLNNEQFF.

This chain links TRBV2 with TRBJ1-5; 9 bases are a match to TRBD1. The V segment lost 6 bases and the J segment 0 bases; nucleotides outside the gene matches: 6. CDR1 is SNHLY, CDR2 FYNNEI, per germline. The CDR3 loop spans 16 amino acids. The DNA for the CDR3 is TGTGCCAGCAGGGACAGGGGACCTTATAGCAATCAGCCCCAGCATTTT. Amino acids: CASRDRGPYSNQPQHF. The whole variable domain, remainder taken from reference TRBV2 and TRBJ1-5, is EPEVTQTPSHQVTQMGQEVILRCVPISNHLYFYWYRQILGQKVEFLVSFYNNEISEKSEIFDDQFSVERPDGSNFTLKIRSTKLEDSAMYFCASRDRGPYSNQPQHFGDGTRLSIL.

This clone has only a few counts. The chain recombines TRBV27 with TRBJ2-1; the match to TRBD1 covers 7 bases. The CDR3 contains 16 residues. Germline trimming cut 6 bases from V and 7 bases from J; bases unmatched to any gene: 15. The germline V gene has CDR1 MNHEY and CDR2 SMNVEV (reference sequence). CDR3 amino acids: CASRGEILGTENEQFF. CDR3 sequence (DNA): TGTGCCAGCAGGGGAGAGATACTCGGGACAGAAAATGAGCAGTTCTTC.

J is TRBJ2-2 and V is TRBV5-1; D perhaps matches TRBD1 (5 bases). The V gene lost 0 bases and the J gene lost 5 bases, with 8 bases spanning the gap. The CDR3 contains 14 residues. Germline-derived CDR1 and CDR2 are SGHRS and YFSETQ. The CDR3 is CASSLVRVTGELFF. DNA of the CDR3: TGCGCCAGCAGCTTGGTCAGGGTGACCGGGGAGCTGTTTTTT.

This chain uses TRBV4-1 with TRBJ2-7; 9 nucleotides align to TRBD2. The CDR3 has 16 amino acids. Unmatched junction bases numbered 7, after V lost 2 bases and J lost 2 bases. The germline CDR1 and CDR2 sequences are MGHRA and YSYEKL. The chain's CDR3 is CASSQLGTSRTYEQYF. CDR3 bases: TGCGCCAGCAGCCAACTCGGGACTAGCAGGACCTACGAGCAGTACTTC.

V usage is TRBV14 and J usage is TRBJ2-1; 7 positions agree with TRBD1. J gave up 5 bases and V 0 bases, and 7 bases lay outside the gene matches. This CDR3 contains 16 residues. In germline, CDR1 is SGHDN, CDR2 FVKESK. The CDR3 here is CASSQERWDSDNEQFF. The CDR3 nucleotides read TGTGCCAGCAGCCAAGAGAGATGGGACAGCGACAATGAGCAGTTCTTC.

The chain carries TRBV2 and TRBJ1-2, with D tentatively TRBD1 (6 bases). V lost 7 bases and J lost 4, with 7 bases in between. CDR1 is SNHLY, CDR2 FYNNEI, per germline. This CDR3 spans 11 amino acids. Here the CDR3 DNA reads TGTGCCAGCAAACAGGGCTATGGCTACACCTTC. This sequence encodes CASKQGYGYTF.

This clone appeared a single time. This rearrangement joins TRBV5-6 to TRBJ2-2, with 7 bases identical to TRBD1. With 0 bases clipped from V and 0 bases from J, the junction kept 2 bases outside the gene matches. This CDR3 has 16 residues. Germline loops: CDR1 SGHDT, CDR2 YYEEEE. CDR3 residues: CASSLDGQANTGELFF. The DNA of the CDR3 is TGTGCCAGCAGCTTGGACGGACAGGCGAACACCGGGGAGCTGTTTTTT.

The V and J genes are TRBV6-5 and TRBJ2-3; D is possibly TRBD1 (6 bases). Per germline, CDR1 MNHEY and CDR2 SVGAGI. This CDR3 has 14 amino acids. V lost 6 bases to trimming and J lost 0 bases, with 10 bases between them. Here the CDR3 reads CASSYRESTDTQYF. The CDR3 DNA reads TGTGCCAGCAGCTACAGGGAGAGCACAGATACGCAGTATTTT.

The chain combines TRBV11-2 with TRBJ2-1, with TRBD2 identical over 10 bases. The CDR3 is made up of 12 amino acids. Germline-derived CDR1 and CDR2 are SGHAT and FQNNGV. Trimming at V came to 5 bases and at J to 10 bases, leaving 2 bases not matched to a gene. The CDR3 DNA follows: TGTGCCAGCAGCATTAGCGGGAGGGAGCAGTTCTTC. Its protein is CASSISGREQFF.

The chain uses TRBV27 and TRBJ2-3; 10 bases agree with TRBD2. The germline CDR1 and CDR2 sequences are MNHEY and SMNVEV (reference sequence). V lost 1 base, J lost 2 bases, and 6 bases stayed unmatched. This CDR3 has 17 amino acids. The CDR3 loop is CASSLYVSGGITDTQYF. CDR3 DNA sequence: TGTGCCAGCAGTTTATATGTTAGCGGGGGGATCACAGATACGCAGTATTTT.

The chain recombines TRBV5-1 with TRBJ2-1, with D possibly being TRBD1 (6 bases). The V end was cut by 2 bases, the J end by 4 bases, with 16 bases between. The CDR3 loop spans 16 amino acids. Germline values: CDR1 SGHRS, CDR2 YFSETQ. The CDR3, as DNA: TGCGCCAGCAGCTTTCGATCAGGGGATCTTTACAATGAGCAGTTCTTC. Residues: CASSFRSGDLYNEQFF.

The rearrangement joins TRBV7-2 to TRBJ2-7, with D unresolved. V was pared by 5 bases and J by 3 bases, with 5 bases between. Per germline, CDR1 SGHTA and CDR2 FQGNSA. This CDR3 has 11 residues. CDR3 DNA sequence: TGTGCCAGCAGCCTTTACTACGAGCAGTACTTC. Protein product: CASSLYYEQYF.

In this sample, this clone turned up a few times. V gene TRBV5-6 combines with J gene TRBJ2-1; 7 positions match TRBD2. V was pared by 6 bases and J by 4 bases, with 13 bases of the junction left unmatched. Germline CDR1 and CDR2: SGHDT and YYEEEE. This CDR3 is built from 16 residues. DNA for the CDR3: TGTGCCAGCACCCCCCGGTGGCCGGGAGGATACAATGAGCAGTTCTTC. It yields the protein CASTPRWPGGYNEQFF.

V and J are TRBV27 and TRBJ2-7; TRBD2 matches at 7 bases. After removal of 8 bases from V and 4 bases from J, the junction contained 20 bases not matched to a gene. The CDR3 has 17 amino acids. Germline V lookup: CDR1 MNHEY, CDR2 SMNVEV (reference sequence). CDR3 amino acids: CASRSDLWASGDYEQYF. The DNA for the CDR3 is TGTGCCAGCCGGTCCGATCTCTGGGCTAGCGGAGATTACGAGCAGTACTTC.

The V gene is TRBV7-9, the J gene TRBJ2-1, with 8 bases aligning to TRBD2. There are 16 residues in the CDR3. After removal of 3 bases from V and 0 bases from J, the junction contained 4 bases not matched to a gene. Per germline, CDR1 SEHNR and CDR2 FQNEAQ (reference sequence). The CDR3 bases are TGTGCCAGCAGCTTTCGCGGGGGGAACTCCTACAATGAGCAGTTCTTC. Its translation is CASSFRGGNSYNEQFF.

The chain is built from TRBV28 and TRBJ1-5, with 7 bases matching TRBD1. In germline, CDR1 is MDHEN, CDR2 SYDVKM. This CDR3 comprises 15 residues. V lost 4 bases, J lost 4 bases, and 7 bases stayed unmatched. The CDR3 bases are TGTGCCAGCAGTTCCCCACAGGGGTTGAATCAGCCCCAGCATTTT. Amino acid sequence: CASSSPQGLNQPQHF.

This chain joins TRBV28 and TRBJ2-7, with a possible D match to TRBD2 (7 bases). This CDR3 comprises 15 residues. V lost 5 bases, J lost 7 bases, and 21 bases lay in between. Germline V CDR1 and CDR2: MDHEN, SYDVKM. The CDR3 DNA reads as TGTGCCAGCAGTCCTACGAGGGGGGGCTCTAGTGAGCAGTACTTC. It specifies CASSPTRGGSSEQYF. The full variable domain, rest sourced from reference TRBV28 and TRBJ2-7, is DVKVTQSSRYLVKRTGEKVFLECVQDMDHENMFWYRQDPGLGLRLIYFSYDVKMKEKGDIPEGYSVSREKKERFSLILESASTNQTSMYLCASSPTRGGSSEQYFGPGTRLTVT.

This clone was detected a few times. J is TRBJ1-1 and V is TRBV4-2, with TRBD1 matching over 8 bases. Germline trimming cut 3 bases from V and 3 bases from J; bases unmatched to any gene: 6. Looked up from germline, CDR1 is LGHNA and CDR2 is YNFKEQ. The CDR3 totals 15 residues. DNA of the CDR3: TGTGCCAGCAGCCAGGTGACAGGGGAGGACACTGAAGCTTTCTTT. Amino acids: CASSQVTGEDTEAFF.

CDR3 residues: CASSPQGGRSGANVLTF. The CDR3 bases are TGTGCCAGCAGCCCACAGGGTGGGCGCTCTGGGGCCAACGTCCTGACTTTC. V and J are TRBV5-4 and TRBJ2-6; D is possibly TRBD1 (6 bases). In germline, CDR1 is SGHNT, CDR2 YYREEE (reference sequence). V was pared by 4 bases and J by 0 bases, with 14 bases between. The CDR3 sequence is 17 residues long.

The rearrangement links TRBV28 to TRBJ2-3; 11 nucleotides line up with TRBD2. Germline loops: CDR1 MDHEN, CDR2 SYDVKM. V shed 8 bases and J 3 bases; nucleotides not matched to a gene: 25. This CDR3 comprises 21 residues. Written as DNA, the CDR3 is TGTGCCAGCGGGGGACAGGGTGTCCCGAGTGGGACTAGCGGAGTTACAGATACGCAGTATTTT. This encodes CASGGQGVPSGTSGVTDTQYF.

This clone was seen only a few times. This rearrangement joins TRBV28 to TRBJ1-2; TRBD1 is a possible D gene (5 bases). Between the trimmed V and J ends, which lost 1 base and 4 bases, there was a span of 16 bases. CDR3 size: 16 residues. The germline V gene encodes CDR1 MDHEN and CDR2 SYDVKM. CDR3 residues: CASSLLAPDKIYGYTF. DNA of the CDR3: TGTGCCAGCAGTTTATTAGCCCCGGACAAGATCTATGGCTACACCTTC.

The chain links TRBV5-1 to TRBJ2-7; possibly TRBD1 for D (6 bases). V lost 2 bases to trimming and J lost 4 bases, with 16 bases between them. Germline values: CDR1 SGHRS, CDR2 YFSETQ. This CDR3 has 15 amino acids. The CDR3 reads CASSLRTVKGYEQYF. In nucleotides, the CDR3 is TGCGCCAGCAGCTTAAGGACAGTTAAGGGGTACGAGCAGTACTTC. The full variable domain, with the rest looked up from reference TRBV5-1 and TRBJ2-7, is KAGVTQTPRYLIKTRGQQVTLSCSPISGHRSVSWYQQTPGQGLQFLFEYFSETQRNKGNFPGRFSGRQFSNSRSEMNVSTLELGDSALYLCASSLRTVKGYEQYFGPGTRLTVT.

The rearrangement uses TRBV5-1 and TRBJ2-3, with 10 bases lining up with TRBD2. J gave up 9 bases and V 4 bases, and 8 bases lay outside the gene matches. Looked up from germline, CDR1 is SGHRS and CDR2 is YFSETQ. The CDR3 sequence is 14 residues long. As DNA, the CDR3 is TGCGCCAGCAGCCCCCAGCGGGAGGGCCAAACGCAGTATTTT. It codes for CASSPQREGQTQYF.